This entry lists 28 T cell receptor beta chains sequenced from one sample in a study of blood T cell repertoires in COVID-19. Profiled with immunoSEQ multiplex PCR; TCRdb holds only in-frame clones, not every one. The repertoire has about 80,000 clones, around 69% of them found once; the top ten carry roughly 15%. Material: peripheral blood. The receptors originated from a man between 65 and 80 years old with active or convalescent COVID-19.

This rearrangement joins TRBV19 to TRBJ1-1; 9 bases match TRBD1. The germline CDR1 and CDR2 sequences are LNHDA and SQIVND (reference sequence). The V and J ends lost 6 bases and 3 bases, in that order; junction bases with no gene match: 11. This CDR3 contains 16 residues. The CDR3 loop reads CASRQTTGGRYTEAFF. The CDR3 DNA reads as TGTGCCAGTAGACAAACTACAGGGGGCCGATACACTGAAGCTTTCTTT. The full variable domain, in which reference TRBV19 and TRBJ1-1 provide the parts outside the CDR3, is DGGITQSPKYLFRKEGQNVTLSCEQNLNHDAMYWYRQDPGQGLRLIYYSQIVNDFQKGDIAEGYSVSREKKESFPLTVTSAQKNPTAFYLCASRQTTGGRYTEAFFGQGTRLTVV.

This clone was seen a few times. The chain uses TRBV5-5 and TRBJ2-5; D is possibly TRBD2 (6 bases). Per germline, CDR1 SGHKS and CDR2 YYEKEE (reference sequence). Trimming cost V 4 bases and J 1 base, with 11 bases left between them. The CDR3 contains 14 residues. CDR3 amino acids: CASSGRGSQETQYF. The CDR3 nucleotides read TGTGCCAGCAGCGGGCGGGGTTCCCAAGAGACCCAGTACTTC.

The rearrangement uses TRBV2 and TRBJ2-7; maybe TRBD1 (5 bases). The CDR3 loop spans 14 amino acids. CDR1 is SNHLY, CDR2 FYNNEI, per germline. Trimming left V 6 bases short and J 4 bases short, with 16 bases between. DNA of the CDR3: TGTGCCAGCAGCCCCAGGGCCGAGACTTACGAGCAGTACTTC. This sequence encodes CASSPRAETYEQYF.

CDR3 nucleotides: TGTGCCAGCAGCGCCGAGGGAGGGTTCGGTAATGAAAAACTGTTTTTT. This sequence encodes CASSAEGGFGNEKLFF. This sequence joins TRBV9 and TRBJ1-4; no definite D call. The CDR3 has 16 residues. In germline, CDR1 is SGDLS, CDR2 YYNGEE. Trimming cost V 3 bases and J 4 bases, with 16 bases left between them.

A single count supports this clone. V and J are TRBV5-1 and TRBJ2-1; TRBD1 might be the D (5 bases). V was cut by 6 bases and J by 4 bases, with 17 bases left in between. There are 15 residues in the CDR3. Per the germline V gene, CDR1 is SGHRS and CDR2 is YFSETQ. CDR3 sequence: CASNPTANSYNEQFF. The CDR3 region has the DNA TGCGCCAGCAACCCGACAGCCAACTCATACAATGAGCAGTTCTTC. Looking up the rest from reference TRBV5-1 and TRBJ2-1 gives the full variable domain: KAGVTQTPRYLIKTRGQQVTLSCSPISGHRSVSWYQQTPGQGLQFLFEYFSETQRNKGNFPGRFSGRQFSNSRSEMNVSTLELGDSALYLCASNPTANSYNEQFFGPGTRLTVL.

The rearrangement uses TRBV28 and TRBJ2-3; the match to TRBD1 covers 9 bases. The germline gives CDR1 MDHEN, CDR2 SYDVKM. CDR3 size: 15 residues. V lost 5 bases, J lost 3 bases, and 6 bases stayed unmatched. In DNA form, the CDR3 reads TGTGCCAGCAGTAGACAGGGGGTGAATACAGATACGCAGTATTTT. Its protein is CASSRQGVNTDTQYF.

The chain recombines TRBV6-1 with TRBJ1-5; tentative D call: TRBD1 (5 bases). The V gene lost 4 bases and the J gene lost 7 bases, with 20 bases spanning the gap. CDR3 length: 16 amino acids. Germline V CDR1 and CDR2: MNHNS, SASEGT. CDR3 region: CASSANSYGAGQPQHF. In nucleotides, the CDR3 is TGTGCCAGCAGTGCGAACAGTTACGGGGCGGGGCAGCCCCAGCATTTT.

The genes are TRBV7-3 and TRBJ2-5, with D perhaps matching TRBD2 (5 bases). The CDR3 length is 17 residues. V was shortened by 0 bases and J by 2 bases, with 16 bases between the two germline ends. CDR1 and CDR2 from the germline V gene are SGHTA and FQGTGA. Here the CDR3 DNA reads TGTGCCAGCAGCTTAACTGGATCTCTGGGCGGGCAAGAGACCCAGTACTTC. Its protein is CASSLTGSLGGQETQYF.

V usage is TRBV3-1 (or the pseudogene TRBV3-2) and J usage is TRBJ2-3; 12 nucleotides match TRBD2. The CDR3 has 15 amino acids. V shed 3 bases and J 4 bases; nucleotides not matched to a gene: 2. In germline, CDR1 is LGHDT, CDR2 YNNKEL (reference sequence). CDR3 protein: CASSQSSGGADTQYF. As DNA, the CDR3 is TGTGCCAGCAGCCAGTCTAGCGGGGGGGCAGATACGCAGTATTTT.

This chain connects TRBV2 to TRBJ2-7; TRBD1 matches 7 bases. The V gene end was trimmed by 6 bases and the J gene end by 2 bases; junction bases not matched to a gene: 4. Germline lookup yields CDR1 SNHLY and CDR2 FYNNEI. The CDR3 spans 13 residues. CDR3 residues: CASSRGQAYEQYF. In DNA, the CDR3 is TGTGCCAGCAGCCGAGGACAGGCCTACGAGCAGTACTTC.

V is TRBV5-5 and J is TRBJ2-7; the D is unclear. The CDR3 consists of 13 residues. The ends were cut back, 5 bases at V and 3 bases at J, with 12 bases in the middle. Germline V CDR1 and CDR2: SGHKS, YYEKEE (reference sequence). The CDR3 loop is CASSASRDYEQYF. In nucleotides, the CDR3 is TGTGCCAGCAGTGCCTCTCGCGACTACGAGCAGTACTTC.

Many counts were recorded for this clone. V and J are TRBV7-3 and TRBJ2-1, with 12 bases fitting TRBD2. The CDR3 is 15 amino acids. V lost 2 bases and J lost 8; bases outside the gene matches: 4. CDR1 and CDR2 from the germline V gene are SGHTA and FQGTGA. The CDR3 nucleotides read TGTGCCAGCAGCTTAGGACTAGCGGGGCTGGATGAGCAGTTCTTC. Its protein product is CASSLGLAGLDEQFF.

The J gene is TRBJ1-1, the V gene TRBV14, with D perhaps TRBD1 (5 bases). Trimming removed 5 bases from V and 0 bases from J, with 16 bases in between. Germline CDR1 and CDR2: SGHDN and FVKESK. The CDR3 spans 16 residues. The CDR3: CASSDPGRGLNTEAFF. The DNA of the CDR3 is TGTGCCAGCAGCGATCCCGGGAGGGGACTGAACACTGAAGCTTTCTTT. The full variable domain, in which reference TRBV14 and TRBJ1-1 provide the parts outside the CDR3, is EAGVTQFPSHSVIEKGQTVTLRCDPISGHDNLYWYRRVMGKEIKFLLHFVKESKQDESGMPNNRFLAERTGGTYSTLKVQPAELEDSGVYFCASSDPGRGLNTEAFFGQGTRLTVV.

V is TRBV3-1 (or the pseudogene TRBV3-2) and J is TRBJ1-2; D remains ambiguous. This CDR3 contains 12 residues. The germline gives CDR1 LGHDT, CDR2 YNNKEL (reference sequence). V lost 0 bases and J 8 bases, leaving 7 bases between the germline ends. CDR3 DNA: TGTGCCAGCAGCCAAGACAACAAGGGCTACACCTTC. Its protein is CASSQDNKGYTF.

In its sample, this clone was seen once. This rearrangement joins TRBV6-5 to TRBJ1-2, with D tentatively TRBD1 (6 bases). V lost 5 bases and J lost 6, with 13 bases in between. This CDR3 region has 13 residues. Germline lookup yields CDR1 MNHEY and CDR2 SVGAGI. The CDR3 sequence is CASSTKQGDGYTF. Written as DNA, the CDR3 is TGTGCCAGCAGTACAAAACAGGGAGATGGCTACACCTTC.

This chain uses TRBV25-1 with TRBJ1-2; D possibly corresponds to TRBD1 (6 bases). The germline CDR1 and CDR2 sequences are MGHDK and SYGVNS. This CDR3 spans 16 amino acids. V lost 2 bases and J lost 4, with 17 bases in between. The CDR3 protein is CASSELEVGARYGYTF. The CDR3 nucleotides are TGTGCCAGCAGTGAACTCGAGGTGGGGGCGCGCTATGGCTACACCTTC.

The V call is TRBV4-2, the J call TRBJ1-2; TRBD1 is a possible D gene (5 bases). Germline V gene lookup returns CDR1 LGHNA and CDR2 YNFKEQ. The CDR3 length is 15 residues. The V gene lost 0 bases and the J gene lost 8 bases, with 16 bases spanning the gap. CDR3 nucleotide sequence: TGTGCCAGCAGCCAAGACCGAGGACACTTGGGCGGCTACACCTTC. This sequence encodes CASSQDRGHLGGYTF.

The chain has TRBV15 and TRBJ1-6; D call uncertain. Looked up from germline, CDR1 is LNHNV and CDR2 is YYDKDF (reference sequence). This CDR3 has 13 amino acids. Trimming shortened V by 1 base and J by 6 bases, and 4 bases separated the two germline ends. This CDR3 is CATSRALNSPLHF. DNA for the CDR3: TGTGCCACCAGCAGAGCCCTTAATTCACCCCTCCACTTT.

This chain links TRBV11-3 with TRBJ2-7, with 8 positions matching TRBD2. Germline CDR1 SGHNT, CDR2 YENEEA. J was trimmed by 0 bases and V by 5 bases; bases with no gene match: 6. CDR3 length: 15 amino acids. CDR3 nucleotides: TGTGCCAGCAGCCTCAGCGGGGGTCTCTCCTACGAGCAGTACTTC. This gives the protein CASSLSGGLSYEQYF.

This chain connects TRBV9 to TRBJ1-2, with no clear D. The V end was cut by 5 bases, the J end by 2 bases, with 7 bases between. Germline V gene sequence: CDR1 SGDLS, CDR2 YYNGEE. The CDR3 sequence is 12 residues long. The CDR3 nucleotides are TGTGCCAGCAGTCTCGTAAACTATGGCTACACCTTC. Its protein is CASSLVNYGYTF.

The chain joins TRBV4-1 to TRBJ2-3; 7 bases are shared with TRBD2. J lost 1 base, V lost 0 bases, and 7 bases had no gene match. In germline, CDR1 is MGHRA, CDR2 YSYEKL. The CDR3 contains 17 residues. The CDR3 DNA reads TGCGCCAGCAGCCAAGATATTGGACTAGGGGGCACAGATACGCAGTATTTT. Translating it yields CASSQDIGLGGTDTQYF.

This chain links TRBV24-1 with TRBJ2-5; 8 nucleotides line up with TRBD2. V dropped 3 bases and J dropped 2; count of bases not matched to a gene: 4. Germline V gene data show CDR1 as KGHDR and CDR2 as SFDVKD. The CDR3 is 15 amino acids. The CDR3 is CATSDPSGGQETQYF. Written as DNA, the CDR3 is TGTGCCACCAGTGATCCTTCGGGGGGGCAAGAGACCCAGTACTTC.

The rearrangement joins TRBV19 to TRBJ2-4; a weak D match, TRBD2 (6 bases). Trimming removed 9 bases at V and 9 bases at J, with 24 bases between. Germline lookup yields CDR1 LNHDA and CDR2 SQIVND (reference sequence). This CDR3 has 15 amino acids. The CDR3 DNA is TGTGCCAGCGGAGAATCGGGAGCAAAAAGCAGCATTCAGTACTTC. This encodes CASGESGAKSSIQYF.

The CDR3 nucleotides are TGTGCCAGCAGCTTAGAAGCGGCCAATGAGCAGTTCTTC. Amino acid sequence: CASSLEAANEQFF. The chain links TRBV7-3 to TRBJ2-1, with a tentative D call TRBD2 (5 bases). Germline V gene lookup returns CDR1 SGHTA and CDR2 FQGTGA. The ends were cut back, 2 bases at V and 6 bases at J, with 8 bases in the middle. The CDR3 is 13 amino acids.

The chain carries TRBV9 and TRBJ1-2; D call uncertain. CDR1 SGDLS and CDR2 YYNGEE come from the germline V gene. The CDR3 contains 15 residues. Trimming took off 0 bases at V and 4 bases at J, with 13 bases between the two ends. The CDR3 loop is CASSVASGSAYGYTF. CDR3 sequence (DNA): TGTGCCAGCAGCGTAGCTTCGGGGTCAGCCTATGGCTACACCTTC.

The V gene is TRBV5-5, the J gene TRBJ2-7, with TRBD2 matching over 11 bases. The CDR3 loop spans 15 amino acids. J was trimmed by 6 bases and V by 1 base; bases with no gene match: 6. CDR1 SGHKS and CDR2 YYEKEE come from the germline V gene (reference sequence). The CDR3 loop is CASSLMSSGGIEQYF. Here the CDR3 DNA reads TGTGCCAGCAGCTTGATGTCTAGCGGGGGGATCGAGCAGTACTTC. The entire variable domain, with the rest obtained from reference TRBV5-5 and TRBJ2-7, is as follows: DAGVTQSPTHLIKTRGQQVTLRCSPISGHKSVSWYQQVLGQGPQFIFQYYEKEERGRGNFPDRFSARQFPNYSSELNVNALLLGDSALYLCASSLMSSGGIEQYFGPGTRLTVT.

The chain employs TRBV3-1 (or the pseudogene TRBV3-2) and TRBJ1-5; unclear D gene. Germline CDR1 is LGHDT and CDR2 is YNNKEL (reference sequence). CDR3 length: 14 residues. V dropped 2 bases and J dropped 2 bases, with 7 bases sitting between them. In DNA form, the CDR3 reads TGTGCCAGCAGCCAAACCGGGGGCAATCAGCCCCAGCATTTT. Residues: CASSQTGGNQPQHF.

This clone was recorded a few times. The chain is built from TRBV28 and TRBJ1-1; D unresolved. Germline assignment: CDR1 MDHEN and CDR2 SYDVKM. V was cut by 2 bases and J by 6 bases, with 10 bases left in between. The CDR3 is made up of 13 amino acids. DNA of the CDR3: TGTGCCAGCAGTTTAGTGGGGAGCCCTGAAGCTTTCTTT. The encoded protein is CASSLVGSPEAFF.